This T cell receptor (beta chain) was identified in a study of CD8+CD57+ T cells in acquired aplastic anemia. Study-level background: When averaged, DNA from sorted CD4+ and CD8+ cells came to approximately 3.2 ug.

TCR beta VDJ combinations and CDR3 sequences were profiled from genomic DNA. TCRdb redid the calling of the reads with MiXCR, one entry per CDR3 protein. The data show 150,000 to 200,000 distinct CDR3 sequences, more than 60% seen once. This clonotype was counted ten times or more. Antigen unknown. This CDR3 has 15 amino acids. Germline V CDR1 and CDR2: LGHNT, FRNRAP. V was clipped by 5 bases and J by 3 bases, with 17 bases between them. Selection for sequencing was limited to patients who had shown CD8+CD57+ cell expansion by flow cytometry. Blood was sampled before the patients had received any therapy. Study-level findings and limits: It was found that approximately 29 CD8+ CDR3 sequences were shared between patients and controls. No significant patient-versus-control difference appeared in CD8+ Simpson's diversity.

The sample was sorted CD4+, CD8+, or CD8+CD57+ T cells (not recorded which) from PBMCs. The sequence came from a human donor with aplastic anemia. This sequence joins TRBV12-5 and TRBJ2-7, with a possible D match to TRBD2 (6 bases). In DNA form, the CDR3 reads TGTGCTAGTGGTACAGATCGGGGGAACAGCTACGAGCAGTACTTC. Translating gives CASGTDRGNSYEQYF.